This T cell receptor beta chain was recovered during a study of shared clonotypes between healthy human individuals. This CDR3 comprises 15 residues. V was shortened by 3 bases and J by 5 bases, with 16 bases between the two germline ends. CDR1 and CDR2 from the germline V gene are MNHNS and SASEGT. This clone is a singleton in its sample. Its antigen remains unidentified. Cells designated naive CD8 were CD45RO-negative and were positively selected for CCR7, with terminally differentiated effector memory CD45RA+ cells excluded. Recent acute infections and vaccinations were absent in the healthy HIV-negative adult donors. Study results and caveats: The generation probabilities recorded for non-shared clonotypes fell below those of clonotypes shared by all four donors.

Here immunoSEQ multiplex PCR was the method, and the copy in TCRdb shows in-frame clones only, minus some. The sample holds 760,000 or so clones; just over 95% are singletons and the top ten take under 0.25%. The J gene is TRBJ2-5, the V gene TRBV6-1; D gene unclear. Sequenced: naive CD8+ T cells sorted from blood. The TCR was taken from a young man in good health. The CDR3 region is CASSDPNWVEETQYF. Here the CDR3 DNA reads TGTGCCAGCAGTGATCCCAATTGGGTAGAGGAGACCCAGTACTTC.